The 20 T cell receptor beta chains below were found in one sample sequenced in a study of molecular identifiers for immune sequencing clone quantification. Using its own MiXCR run on the PCR reads, TCRdb lists one record per CDR3 protein. The data hold more than 450,000 distinct CDR3 sequences, with about a quarter observed a single time. The sequencing sample was made of naive CD8+ T cells from blood, with Jurkat cell RNA spiked in. Subset denoted: FACS-sorted CD8+CD4-CCR7+CD45RA+ naive T cells. Source of these receptors: a human donor in good health. Some libraries in this study had Jurkat cell RNA spiked in.

In regard to this clonotype: This is likely a read error, given that the CDR3 carries no conserved phenylalanine or tryptophan at its end. V usage is TRBV24-1 and J usage is TRBJ2-5, with D perhaps TRBD1 (5 bases). Trimming removed 9 bases at V and 2 bases at J, with 15 bases between. Germline V lookup: CDR1 KGHDR, CDR2 SFDVKD. This CDR3 comprises 14 residues. The CDR3 DNA reads TGTGCCACCGTGGAAGGGGCCGGTCAAGAGACCCAGTACTCC. It encodes CATVEGAGQETQYS.

V gene TRBV19 combines with J gene TRBJ2-7; a possible D gene is TRBD2 (6 bases). The CDR3 has 15 amino acids. CDR1 and CDR2 from the germline V gene are LNHDA and SQIVND (reference sequence). Trimming took off 5 bases at V and 5 bases at J, with 19 bases between the two ends. The CDR3, as DNA: TGTGCCAGTAGTCCAAATTCCCCGAGGAGGGACGAGCAGTACTTC. Protein: CASSPNSPRRDEQYF.

This clonotype was recorded a few times. This rearrangement joins TRBV7-9 to TRBJ2-7, with D possibly being TRBD2 (5 bases). The CDR3 runs 14 residues. Germline values: CDR1 SEHNR, CDR2 FQNEAQ (reference sequence). Trimming pared 5 bases from V and 2 bases from J, leaving 13 bases between. CDR3 sequence (DNA): TGTGCCAGCAGCCGGAGGCCAGACCCCTACGAGCAGTACTTC. Translated, it gives CASSRRPDPYEQYF. The variable domain in full, completed from reference TRBV7-9 and TRBJ2-7, reads DTGVSQNPRHKITKRGQNVTFRCDPISEHNRLYWYRQTLGQGPEFLTYFQNEAQLEKSRLLSDRFSAERPKGSFSTLEIQRTEQGDSAMYLCASSRRPDPYEQYFGPGTRLTVT.

A word on this clonotype: This could be a read error, since a much larger clone is one nucleotide away. The V call is TRBV9, the J call TRBJ1-5; 7 bases align to TRBD1. Looked up from germline, CDR1 is SGDLS and CDR2 is YYNGEE. This CDR3 region has 15 residues. The CDR3 coding sequence is TGTGCCAGCAGTGAACAGGGGTATAGCAATCAGCCCCAGCGTTTT. Translation gives CASSEQGYSNQPQRF. The full variable domain, with the rest looked up from reference TRBV9 and TRBJ1-5, is DSGVTQTPKHLITATGQRVTLRCSPRSGDLSVYWYQQSLDQGLQFLIQYYNGEERAKGNILERFSAQQFPDLHSELNLSSLELGDSALYFCASSEQGYSNQPQRFGDGTRLSIL.

This clonotype was picked up many times. J is TRBJ1-1 and V is TRBV7-9; 7 bases align to TRBD1. V was pared by 2 bases and J by 4 bases, with 7 bases of the junction left unmatched. The germline gives CDR1 SEHNR, CDR2 FQNEAQ (reference sequence). The length of the CDR3 is 15 residues. CDR3 DNA sequence: TGTGCCAGCAGCTTAACAGGGGCAAGTGGCACTGAAGCTTTCTTT. Translating it yields CASSLTGASGTEAFF.

This clonotype was recorded only once. The chain links TRBV29-1 to TRBJ1-1, with D uncertain. The CDR3 is made up of 13 amino acids. The ends were cut back, 4 bases at V and 0 bases at J, with 9 bases in the middle. CDR1 is SQVTM and CDR2 is ANQGSEA in the germline V gene. CDR3 region: CSVGLGLNTEAFF. The CDR3, as DNA: TGCAGCGTTGGACTGGGTCTGAACACTGAAGCTTTCTTT.

The V gene is TRBV12-3 or TRBV12-4, the J gene TRBJ1-2; D perhaps matches TRBD1 (5 bases). Trimming shortened V by 4 bases and J by 2 bases, and 17 bases separated the two germline ends. The CDR3 covers 16 residues. The CDR3: CASSSGTYLPNYGYTF. The CDR3 coding sequence is TGTGCCAGCAGTTCCGGGACTTATCTACCAAACTATGGCTACACCTTC.

The sample holds one count of this clonotype. This may come from a read error, since a much larger clone is one base off. V usage is TRBV5-6 and J usage is TRBJ1-1; no clear D. The CDR3 sequence is 15 residues long. Germline CDR1 and CDR2: SGHDT and YYEEEE. Deletions cut 1 base from V and 1 base from J, with 11 bases between. As DNA, the CDR3 is TGTGCCAGCAGCTTGCGAGGAGCCGGGAACACTGAAGCTTTCTTT. It encodes CASSLRGAGNTEAFF.

The V gene is TRBV4-3, the J gene TRBJ2-3, with a tentative D call TRBD2 (5 bases). The CDR3 has 15 amino acids. Germline V CDR1 and CDR2: LGHNA, YSLEER. Trimming pared 0 bases from V and 1 base from J, leaving 8 bases between. The CDR3 protein is CASSQDISGTDTQYF. CDR3 nucleotides: TGCGCCAGCAGCCAAGACATTAGCGGCACAGATACGCAGTATTTT.

CDR3 sequence: CASSLGGTTGELFF. Here the CDR3 DNA reads TGTGCCAGTAGTCTGGGGGGGACCACCGGGGAGCTGTTTTTT. V is TRBV19 and J is TRBJ2-2, with 7 positions matching TRBD2. The CDR3 sequence is 14 residues long. The trim removed 5 bases at V and 4 bases at J, leaving 4 bases unmatched. Germline assignment: CDR1 LNHDA and CDR2 SQIVND (reference sequence).

Points on this clonotype: The CDR3 end shows no conserved phenylalanine or tryptophan, and so a read error is likely. The gene calls are TRBV30 and TRBJ2-7, with 8 nucleotides matching TRBD1. Trimming took 3 bases from V and 3 from J; bases not matched to a gene: 10. Per the germline V gene, CDR1 is GTSNPN and CDR2 is SVGIG (reference sequence). The CDR3 loop spans 15 amino acids. CDR3 coding DNA: TGTGCCTGGAGAGACCAGGACAGGGCCCTCTACGAGCAGTACTGC. Its translation is CAWRDQDRALYEQYC.

In its sample, this clonotype was seen a few times. The chain links TRBV7-9 to TRBJ2-7; no firm D call. Trimming took 10 bases from V and 3 from J, leaving 16 bases between them. CDR3 length: 13 residues. Germline V gene sequence: CDR1 SEHNR, CDR2 FQNEAQ (reference sequence). CDR3: CATSRSLGYEQYF. The CDR3 DNA reads TGTGCCACCTCAAGAAGCCTCGGCTACGAGCAGTACTTC.

This clonotype was detected only a few times. The chain couples TRBV27 to TRBJ2-1, with TRBD2 matching 7 bases. Germline CDR1 reads MNHEY; CDR2 reads SMNVEV (reference sequence). The CDR3 has 14 amino acids. With V trimmed by 5 bases and J by 4 bases, 5 bases remained unmatched. The CDR3 is CASSIQAGYNEQFF. CDR3 nucleotides: TGTGCCAGCAGTATTCAAGCGGGGTACAATGAGCAGTTCTTC.

This sequence joins TRBV11-2 and TRBJ2-1; 10 bases match TRBD2. Germline V CDR1 and CDR2: SGHAT, FQNNGV. CDR3 length equals 14 residues. After removal of 5 bases from V and 7 bases from J, the junction contained 5 bases not matched to a gene. CDR3 nucleotide sequence: TGTGCCAGCAGCCCGACTAGCGGGTGGAATGAGCAGTTCTTC. This translates into CASSPTSGWNEQFF.

The rearrangement links TRBV9 to TRBJ2-4; D is unclear. Germline CDR1 SGDLS, CDR2 YYNGEE. Trimming shortened V by 0 bases and J by 0 bases, and 10 bases separated the two germline ends. This CDR3 spans 16 amino acids. The CDR3 coding sequence is TGTGCCAGCAGCGTAGGGAGCACCCTAGCCAAAAACATTCAGTACTTC. It codes for CASSVGSTLAKNIQYF.

This rearrangement joins TRBV27 to TRBJ2-5; 11 bases align to TRBD2. This CDR3 contains 17 residues. Per the germline V gene, CDR1 is MNHEY and CDR2 is SMNVEV (reference sequence). The V gene end was trimmed by 5 bases and the J gene end by 2 bases; junction bases not matched to a gene: 10. CDR3 DNA: TGTGCCAGCAGTCCTCTCAAACCTAGCGGGGGGCAAGAGACCCAGTACTTC. Translated, it gives CASSPLKPSGGQETQYF.

The chain combines TRBV27 with TRBJ2-7, with D perhaps TRBD1 (5 bases). Trimming removed 6 bases at V and 0 bases at J, with 15 bases between. Germline CDR1 and CDR2: MNHEY and SMNVEV (reference sequence). The CDR3 covers 15 residues. CDR3 protein: CASRSQQGYSYEQYF. In DNA, the CDR3 is TGTGCCAGCAGATCGCAGCAGGGCTACTCCTACGAGCAGTACTTC.

This clonotype appeared many times. The chain uses TRBV20-1 and TRBJ2-7; no definite D call. Germline V gene data show CDR1 as DFQATT and CDR2 as SNEGSKA (reference sequence). Trimming removed 0 bases at V and 4 bases at J, with 10 bases between. The CDR3 sequence is 13 residues long. In DNA form, the CDR3 reads TGCAGTGCTAGAGAGATGGGGATTTACGAGCAGTACTTC. Its translation is CSAREMGIYEQYF.

CDR3 loop: CASSQEAHTGAHEQYF. The CDR3 coding sequence is TGCGCCAGCAGCCAAGAAGCCCACACAGGGGCCCACGAGCAGTACTTC. The chain recombines TRBV4-1 with TRBJ2-7, with TRBD1 identical over 7 bases. J was trimmed by 5 bases and V by 0 bases; bases with no gene match: 10. The CDR3 is made up of 16 amino acids. Germline CDR1 reads MGHRA; CDR2 reads YSYEKL.

The CDR3 bases are TGCGCCACCTGGACTAGCGGGGGGGCCAGGAACACCGGGGAGCTGTTTTTT. This codes for CATWTSGGARNTGELFF. This chain uses TRBV4-1 with TRBJ2-2; 15 bases match TRBD2. The V segment lost 10 bases and the J segment 1 base; nucleotides outside the gene matches: 7. The CDR3 consists of 17 residues. Germline CDR1 and CDR2: MGHRA and YSYEKL.